This is a list of T cell receptor beta chains from one sample in a study of blood T cell repertoires in COVID-19. Generated by immunoSEQ multiplex PCR, the TCRdb table keeps only in-frame clones and is missing some. The sample shows roughly 200,000 clones, around 85% of them seen only once. Sequencing was done on a sample of PBMCs or T cells enriched from blood (not recorded which). The receptors were sampled from a man aged 35 to 55 who had recovered from COVID-19. Both conserved end residues are part of each CDR3. Fields, in order: clone size, D gene, J gene, V gene, CDR3 DNA, CDR3 protein. The D gene is left open where the match is weak. Only part of the rows carry a size: once, few, many, or a class if the clone is expanded.

-,-,TRBJ1-5,TRBV19,TGTGCCAGTACCCCGGCAGGGGAGAGCAATCAGCCCCAGCATTTT,CASTPAGESNQPQHF
-,-,TRBJ1-4,TRBV27,TGTGCCAGCAGTTTCGACTCCGCAAATGAAAAACTGTTTTTT,CASSFDSANEKLFF
-,TRBD1,TRBJ1-4,TRBV30,TGTGCCTGGAGTGCAGCCCTGGGAACAGGGGGCAAACAACCGTTTTTT,CAWSAALGTGGKQPFF
few,-,TRBJ2-1,TRBV7-8,TGTGCCAGCAGCTTAAGGCCCCGGGATGTAGATGAGCAGTTCTTC,CASSLRPRDVDEQFF
-,TRBD1,TRBJ1-2,TRBV25-1,TGTGCCAGCAGCCGGACAGGCTTTGGCTATGGCTACACCTTC,CASSRTGFGYGYTF
-,TRBD2,TRBJ2-5,TRBV18,TGTGCCAGCTCACCTCCTAGCGGGAGGGAGTCAGAGACCCAGTACTTC,CASSPPSGRESETQYF
-,TRBD1,TRBJ1-1,TRBV5-1,TGCGCCAGCAGCTTCCAGGGGGCGGACACTGAAGCTTTCTTT,CASSFQGADTEAFF
few,TRBD1,TRBJ1-4,TRBV5-1,TGCGCCAGCAGCTTTAGGGACAGGGGTGAAAAACTGTTTTTT,CASSFRDRGEKLFF
-,TRBD1,TRBJ1-5,TRBV20-1,TGCAGTGCTAGTATCAAGACAGGGATCGGGAGCAATCAGCCCCAGCATTTT,CSASIKTGIGSNQPQHF
-,TRBD1,TRBJ1-4,TRBV3-1/TRBV3-2,TGTGCCAGCAGCCTCGGACAGGGCTGGTTTGAAAAACTGTTTTTT,CASSLGQGWFEKLFF
-,TRBD2,TRBJ2-3,TRBV5-6,TGTGCCAGCAGCCCAGGGACTAGCGGGAGGTTCGGCACAGATACGCAGTATTTT,CASSPGTSGRFGTDTQYF
-,-,TRBJ2-1,TRBV9,TGTGCCAGCAGCGTACTCGGGAAACATGAGCAGTTCTTC,CASSVLGKHEQFF